The 19 T cell receptor beta chains in this list originate from one sample, sequenced in a study of blood T cell repertoires in COVID-19 (dated by TCRdb to the early 2020s). The method behind the library was the immunoSEQ multiplex PCR assay. Entries here come from immuneACCESS through TCRdb and include only in-frame sequences with V and J called. Some clones fail to appear in such tables; in the studies checked, an unresolved V gene covers under half of the shortfall, and the cause of the remainder is unknown. This sample is represented by roughly 9,600 clones; 80% to 85% of them were singletons. Roughly 24% of the sample belongs to the ten largest clones. The specimen was peripheral blood. The receptors shown here come from a man between 60 and 75 years old with active COVID-19.

This rearrangement joins TRBV6-5 to TRBJ2-1, with a tentative D call TRBD2 (7 bases). Germline CDR1 is MNHEY and CDR2 is SVGAGI. The ends were cut back, 4 bases at V and 4 bases at J, with 17 bases in the middle. The CDR3 has 16 amino acids. CDR3 bases: TGTGCCAGCAGTTCTCGCGGGGGCCAGGCGTACAATGAGCAGTTCTTC. This sequence encodes CASSSRGGQAYNEQFF.

This rearrangement joins TRBV3-1 (or the pseudogene TRBV3-2) to TRBJ2-3; D is uncertain. Germline CDR1 reads LGHDT; CDR2 reads YNNKEL (reference sequence). V was pared by 1 base and J by 3 bases, with 5 bases between. This CDR3 spans 13 amino acids. This CDR3 is CASSQGGTDTQYF. The CDR3, as DNA: TGTGCCAGCAGCCAAGGAGGAACAGATACGCAGTATTTT.

The chain uses TRBV7-3 and TRBJ1-6; weak D call: TRBD1 (6 bases). V dropped 2 bases and J dropped 8 bases, with 7 bases sitting between them. Looked up from germline, CDR1 is SGHTA and CDR2 is FQGTGA. The CDR3 spans 13 residues. The chain's CDR3 is CASSLYRDSPLHF. The CDR3 bases are TGTGCCAGCAGCTTATACAGGGATTCACCCCTCCACTTT.

The chain uses TRBV27 and TRBJ1-2; 10 nucleotides match TRBD1. V lost 6 bases, J lost 7 bases, and 8 bases stayed unmatched. CDR3 size: 14 residues. Germline values: CDR1 MNHEY, CDR2 SMNVEV (reference sequence). In DNA form, the CDR3 reads TGTGCCAGCAGCCAGACAGGGGGCGTTTTTGGCTACACCTTC. Its protein is CASSQTGGVFGYTF.

The rearrangement joins TRBV12-3 or TRBV12-4 to TRBJ2-5; D unclear. The CDR3 is made up of 11 amino acids. V shed 3 bases and J shed 5 bases, with 4 bases lying between them. CDR3: CASSLEETQYF. In DNA, the CDR3 is TGTGCCAGCAGTTTGGAGGAGACCCAGTACTTC.

The chain couples TRBV18 to TRBJ1-5, with D possibly TRBD1 on 6 matching bases. Looked up from germline, CDR1 is KGHSH and CDR2 is LQKENI. V lost 2 bases and J 2 bases, leaving 10 bases between the germline ends. The CDR3 spans 15 residues. The DNA for the CDR3 is TGTGCCAGCTCACCAACCAGGGGTGGCAATCAGCCCCAGCATTTT. Protein product: CASSPTRGGNQPQHF.

This chain joins TRBV28 and TRBJ1-5; 10 nucleotides align to TRBD1. The trim removed 3 bases at V and 7 bases at J, leaving 12 bases unmatched. The CDR3 spans 17 residues. The V gene's germline CDR1 is MDHEN and CDR2 SYDVKM. The CDR3 DNA reads TGTGCCAGCAGTTTCCCTGGGACAGGGGCGCTGGTCCAGCCCCAGCATTTT. Translation: CASSFPGTGALVQPQHF.

V is TRBV10-3 and J is TRBJ2-7; D unclear. The CDR3 has 14 residues. CDR1 and CDR2 (germline): ENHRY, SYGVKD. With 5 bases removed from V and 3 bases from J, the gap between germline ends came to 14 bases. The CDR3, as DNA: TGTGCCATCAGTTTGGGCCACGTTAACTACGAGCAGTACTTC. It encodes CAISLGHVNYEQYF.

This clone was detected only a few times. The chain has TRBV5-4 and TRBJ1-1; possibly TRBD1 for D (6 bases). Germline loops: CDR1 SGHNT, CDR2 YYREEE (reference sequence). The CDR3 runs 12 residues. V was clipped by 4 bases and J by 9 bases, with 13 bases between them. The chain's CDR3 is CASSVGQLQAFF. CDR3 nucleotide sequence: TGTGCCAGCAGCGTAGGACAGCTTCAAGCTTTCTTT.

By share, this clone ranks as medium-sized. V gene TRBV7-9 combines with J gene TRBJ1-2; 7 positions agree with TRBD1. J was trimmed by 2 bases and V by 2 bases; bases with no gene match: 11. CDR1 SEHNR and CDR2 FQNEAQ come from the germline V gene (reference sequence). This CDR3 is built from 17 residues. The CDR3 spells CASSLSGGEGANYGYTF. Here the CDR3 DNA reads TGTGCCAGCAGCTTAAGCGGTGGAGAGGGGGCCAACTATGGCTACACCTTC.

This clone was detected once. The chain joins TRBV5-1 to TRBJ2-3; TRBD2 matches 7 bases. The V gene end was trimmed by 0 bases and the J gene end by 6 bases; junction bases not matched to a gene: 7. CDR3 size: 15 residues. Germline V gene data show CDR1 as SGHRS and CDR2 as YFSETQ. The CDR3 is CASSLAAGVSDTQYF. CDR3 sequence (DNA): TGCGCCAGCAGCTTGGCGGCGGGAGTCTCCGATACGCAGTATTTT.

V gene TRBV19 combines with J gene TRBJ1-1; weak D call: TRBD1 (5 bases). V was trimmed by 7 bases and J by 0 bases, leaving 12 bases between them. Germline assignment: CDR1 LNHDA and CDR2 SQIVND (reference sequence). The CDR3 contains 14 residues. The CDR3: CASISWGMNTEAFF. The CDR3, as DNA: TGTGCCAGTATCTCATGGGGCATGAACACTGAAGCTTTCTTT.

Remarks on this clone: The junction departs from the called germline gene at one end, perhaps through a read error. The genes are TRBV4-2 and TRBJ2-3; D is ambiguous. Looked up from germline, CDR1 is LGHNA and CDR2 is YNFKEQ. The CDR3 loop spans 16 amino acids. The CDR3 nucleotides read TGTGCCAGCAGTCAAGACCCAAATGGGCCTACCAATACGCAGTATTTT. Protein: CASSQDPNGPTNTQYF.

The V gene is TRBV16, the J gene TRBJ1-1; 7 bases align to TRBD1. The ends lost 4 bases at V and 7 bases at J; junction bases unmatched: 9. The CDR3 length is 14 residues. The germline V gene has CDR1 KGHSY and CDR2 FQNENV. CDR3 sequence reads: CASSLRQGGDEAFF. The DNA of the CDR3 is TGTGCCAGCAGCCTTCGACAGGGTGGTGATGAAGCTTTCTTT.

The gene calls are TRBV28 and TRBJ2-2; the match to TRBD1 covers 7 bases. The V and J ends lost 6 bases and 6 bases, in that order; junction bases with no gene match: 10. The CDR3 has 15 residues. Germline V lookup: CDR1 MDHEN, CDR2 SYDVKM. The CDR3 protein is CASSPTDRVAGELFF. CDR3 bases: TGTGCCAGCAGCCCTACCGACAGGGTGGCCGGGGAGCTGTTTTTT.

V and J are TRBV18 and TRBJ1-1; 12 bases match TRBD1. This CDR3 is built from 17 residues. CDR1 is KGHSH, CDR2 LQKENI, per germline. V lost 2 bases, J lost 2 bases, and 6 bases stayed unmatched. This CDR3 reads CASSPTGTGGKNTEAFF. CDR3 nucleotides: TGTGCCAGCTCACCAACCGGGACAGGGGGCAAAAACACTGAAGCTTTCTTT.

The chain carries TRBV11-3 and TRBJ2-7, with 7 bases matching TRBD1. This CDR3 is 18 amino acids long. J was trimmed by 3 bases and V by 1 base; bases with no gene match: 15. The germline V gene has CDR1 SGHNT and CDR2 YENEEA. The CDR3 sequence is CASSLGAGYRGNFYEQYF. CDR3 in DNA: TGTGCCAGCAGCTTAGGGGCCGGCTACAGGGGTAATTTCTACGAGCAGTACTTC.

This rearrangement joins TRBV7-2 to TRBJ1-4; a possible D gene is TRBD1 (6 bases). Germline assignment: CDR1 SGHTA and CDR2 FQGNSA. Trimming took 5 bases from V and 0 from J, leaving 13 bases between them. The length of the CDR3 is 16 residues. CDR3 sequence reads: CASSLTDSTTNEKLFF. As DNA, the CDR3 is TGTGCCAGCAGCCTAACGGACAGCACAACTAATGAAAAACTGTTTTTT.

The gene calls are TRBV7-8 and TRBJ2-7; 7 bases fit TRBD1. After removal of 3 bases from V and 6 bases from J, the junction contained 8 bases not matched to a gene. Germline CDR1 reads SGHVS; CDR2 reads FQNEAQ. The CDR3 is 14 residues long. The CDR3 loop reads CASSFPRGKGEQYF. CDR3 in DNA: TGTGCCAGCAGCTTCCCCAGGGGGAAGGGCGAGCAGTACTTC.